This TCR beta chain emerged from a study of blood T cell repertoires in COVID-19. Sequenced by immunoSEQ multiplex PCR; TCRdb stores in-frame clones only, minus some. Here the sample spans approximately 290,000 clones, 90% being singletons. All recovered Cohort 3 donors got two negative PCRs, got clearance, or saw symptom resolution. There are 14 residues in the CDR3. Germline V lookup: CDR1 KGHDR, CDR2 SFDVKD. V gave up 7 bases and J gave up 2 bases; unmatched junction bases: 5. The specimen sequenced was PBMCs or T cells enriched from blood (not recorded which). V usage is TRBV24-1 and J usage is TRBJ2-3; the match to TRBD1 covers 7 bases. The source of this sequence is a young woman who had recovered from COVID-19. The CDR3 DNA reads as TGTGCCACCAGCCCGGACAGGAACACAGATACGCAGTATTTT. Protein: CATSPDRNTDTQYF.